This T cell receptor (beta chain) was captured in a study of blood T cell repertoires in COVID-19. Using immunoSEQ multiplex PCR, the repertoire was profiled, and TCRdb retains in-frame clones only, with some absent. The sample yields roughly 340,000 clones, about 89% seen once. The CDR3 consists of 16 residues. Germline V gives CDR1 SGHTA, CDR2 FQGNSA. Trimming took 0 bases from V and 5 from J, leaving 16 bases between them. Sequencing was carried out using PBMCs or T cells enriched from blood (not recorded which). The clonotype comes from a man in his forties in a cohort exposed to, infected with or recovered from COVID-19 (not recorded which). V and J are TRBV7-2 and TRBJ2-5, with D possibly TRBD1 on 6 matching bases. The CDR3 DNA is TGTGCCAGCAGCTTAGCGACAGGACACGGGTCCGAGACCCAGTACTTC. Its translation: CASSLATGHGSETQYF.